The 29 T cell receptor beta chains given below trace back to one sample, sequenced in a study of blood T cell repertoires in COVID-19. TCRdb keeps only in-frame clones here, not all; method: immunoSEQ multiplex PCR. The table has about 140,000 clones, 84% seen once. The sequencing sample was made of PBMCs or T cells enriched from blood (not recorded which). Receptors were obtained from a woman between 18 and 29 years old who had been exposed to COVID-19.

V is TRBV7-2 and J is TRBJ1-1; TRBD1 agrees at 7 bases. CDR1 SGHTA and CDR2 FQGNSA come from the germline V gene. Trimming cost V 5 bases and J 11 bases; bases outside gene matches: 8. The CDR3 is 12 amino acids. This CDR3 is CASSLDRRGAFF. The CDR3 DNA follows: TGTGCCAGCAGCCTGGACAGGCGAGGGGCTTTCTTT.

The rearrangement joins TRBV5-1 to TRBJ2-5; 13 nucleotides line up with TRBD2. Germline loops: CDR1 SGHRS, CDR2 YFSETQ. Trimming cost V 0 bases and J 3 bases; bases outside gene matches: 2. The CDR3 runs 16 residues. Here the CDR3 DNA reads TGCGCCAGCAGCTTGGGGACTAGCGGGGGAAAAGAGACCCAGTACTTC. This encodes CASSLGTSGGKETQYF.

This clone was observed a handful of times. The genes are TRBV5-1 and TRBJ1-4; D is uncertain. This CDR3 has 15 amino acids. Per germline, CDR1 SGHRS and CDR2 YFSETQ. V lost 0 bases to trimming and J lost 3 bases, with 9 bases between them. In DNA, the CDR3 is TGCGCCAGCAGCTTGGCAGGATCACCTAATGAAAAACTGTTTTTT. This gives the protein CASSLAGSPNEKLFF.

The J gene is TRBJ2-5, the V gene TRBV3-1 (or the pseudogene TRBV3-2); D not certain. V was trimmed by 2 bases and J by 5 bases, leaving 9 bases between them. Germline CDR1 LGHDT, CDR2 YNNKEL (reference sequence). This CDR3 is 13 amino acids long. The CDR3 sequence: CASSQSPRETQYF. As DNA, the CDR3 is TGTGCCAGCAGCCAAAGCCCCCGGGAGACCCAGTACTTC.

This chain links TRBV7-9 with TRBJ1-2, with 7 positions matching TRBD1. V lost 5 bases, J lost 2 bases, and 5 bases stayed unmatched. The CDR3 extends over 14 amino acids. In germline, CDR1 is SEHNR, CDR2 FQNEAQ (reference sequence). The chain's CDR3 is CASSPMGQNYGYTF. The CDR3 region has the DNA TGTGCCAGCAGCCCTATGGGACAGAACTATGGCTACACCTTC.

The J gene is TRBJ2-1, the V gene TRBV3-1 (or the pseudogene TRBV3-2); D ambiguous. The CDR3 is 14 amino acids. Germline V gene lookup returns CDR1 LGHDT and CDR2 YNNKEL (reference sequence). V lost 1 base, J lost 3 bases, and 7 bases lay in between. The CDR3 loop is CASSQVRGYNEQFF. CDR3 nucleotides: TGTGCCAGCAGCCAAGTAAGAGGCTACAATGAGCAGTTCTTC.

In nucleotides, the CDR3 is TGTGCCAGCAGCCAAGGTTCAGACACAGATACGCAGTATTTT. Translation gives CASSQGSDTDTQYF. The chain is built from TRBV4-2 and TRBJ2-3, with D unclear. With 1 base removed from V and 2 bases from J, the gap between germline ends came to 7 bases. CDR3 size: 14 residues. CDR1 is LGHNA and CDR2 is YNFKEQ in the germline V gene.

The chain carries TRBV2 and TRBJ2-2; D is perhaps TRBD1 (6 bases). CDR3 length: 15 residues. Looked up from germline, CDR1 is SNHLY and CDR2 is FYNNEI. V lost 11 bases to trimming and J lost 4 bases, with 20 bases between them. CDR3: CAGQTRDIVTGELFF. The CDR3, as DNA: TGTGCCGGGCAAACCCGGGACATCGTCACCGGGGAGCTGTTTTTT.

A few counts support this clone. The chain carries TRBV18 and TRBJ1-2; a weak D match, TRBD1 (5 bases). The CDR3 length is 14 residues. V gave up 2 bases and J gave up 4 bases, with 11 bases separating them. Germline CDR1 is KGHSH and CDR2 is LQKENI. CDR3 region: CASSPSRETYGYTF. CDR3 DNA: TGTGCCAGCTCACCATCCAGGGAAACCTATGGCTACACCTTC.

This clone was seen only once. This chain uses TRBV6-5 with TRBJ2-1; 7 nucleotides line up with TRBD1. The CDR3 sequence is 14 residues long. CDR1 is MNHEY and CDR2 is SVGAGI in the germline V gene. Losses at the gene ends were 6 bases for V and 2 bases for J; bases not matched to a gene: 4. As DNA, the CDR3 is TGTGCCAGCAGCCCCGGGACAGCCTACAATGAGCAGTTCTTC. Translating it yields CASSPGTAYNEQFF.

This clone was found a few times. The V and J genes are TRBV7-9 and TRBJ1-3; a weak D match, TRBD1 (5 bases). The V and J ends lost 2 bases and 0 bases respectively, with 14 bases between them. The CDR3 spans 17 residues. Germline V gives CDR1 SEHNR, CDR2 FQNEAQ (reference sequence). The CDR3 DNA is TGTGCCAGCAGCTTATATGCGGGACGAAACTCTGGAAACACCATATATTTT. Its protein product is CASSLYAGRNSGNTIYF.

In its sample, this clone was seen a few times. The DNA for the CDR3 is TGTGCCAGCAGCTTAGATGAATCGTACAGGGACGTTGCTACGCAGTATTTT. It translates to CASSLDESYRDVATQYF. The chain joins TRBV11-3 to TRBJ2-3, with D maybe TRBD1 (6 bases). Germline CDR1 reads SGHNT; CDR2 reads YENEEA. V lost 0 bases to trimming and J lost 8 bases, with 21 bases between them. This CDR3 has 17 residues.

V and J are TRBV14 and TRBJ1-1; no definite D call. The CDR3 runs 15 residues. The germline V gene has CDR1 SGHDN and CDR2 FVKESK. Trimming stripped 4 bases from V and 4 bases from J, with 16 bases between. CDR3 sequence reads: CASSLIRGMGTEAFF. CDR3 DNA: TGTGCCAGCAGCCTAATACGGGGAATGGGCACTGAAGCTTTCTTT.

In this sample, this clone turned up once. V is TRBV12-5 and J is TRBJ1-4, with D hard to call. There are 17 residues in the CDR3. The ends were cut back, 8 bases at V and 0 bases at J, with 19 bases in the middle. The germline V gene encodes CDR1 LGHNT and CDR2 FRNRAP. CDR3 in DNA: TGTGCTAGTTCTTCCTTCCTGCGGGGTCCAACTAATGAAAAACTGTTTTTT. This gives the protein CASSSFLRGPTNEKLFF.

J is TRBJ2-7 and V is TRBV11-2, with D perhaps TRBD1 (5 bases). CDR1 is SGHAT and CDR2 is FQNNGV in the germline V gene. The CDR3 has 12 amino acids. V lost 1 base and J lost 6, with 7 bases in between. The CDR3 loop reads CASSLVRGEQYF. The CDR3 DNA reads as TGTGCCAGCAGCTTAGTTAGGGGCGAGCAGTACTTC.

The chain uses TRBV7-3 and TRBJ2-7; D is possibly TRBD1 (6 bases). The ends were cut back, 4 bases at V and 5 bases at J, with 12 bases in the middle. Germline lookup yields CDR1 SGHTA and CDR2 FQGTGA. The CDR3 is 13 amino acids. The CDR3 region has the DNA TGTGCCAGCAGCTCCACAGGGCGCGACGAGCAGTACTTC. The encoded protein is CASSSTGRDEQYF.

The chain carries TRBV19 and TRBJ1-5; TRBD1 is a possible D gene (6 bases). With 4 bases removed from V and 4 bases from J, the gap between germline ends came to 11 bases. The germline V gene encodes CDR1 LNHDA and CDR2 SQIVND (reference sequence). The CDR3 has 14 residues. The CDR3 reads CASSNRVGNQPQHF. The CDR3 DNA reads as TGTGCCAGTAGTAACAGGGTTGGGAATCAGCCCCAGCATTTT.

The chain employs TRBV7-2 and TRBJ1-6; 8 bases are shared with TRBD1. Trimming cost V 1 base and J 9 bases; bases outside gene matches: 2. Germline V gene lookup returns CDR1 SGHTA and CDR2 FQGNSA. The CDR3 is 14 residues long. CDR3 DNA sequence: TGTGCCAGCAGCTTAGGCAGGGGGCTTTCACCCCTCCACTTT. Translating it yields CASSLGRGLSPLHF.

This chain connects TRBV6-1 to TRBJ1-6; D is possibly TRBD1 (6 bases). Germline V gives CDR1 MNHNS, CDR2 SASEGT. This CDR3 comprises 13 residues. Trimming removed 2 bases at V and 12 bases at J, with 11 bases between. Written as DNA, the CDR3 is TGTGCCAGCAGTGAAACTACCAGGGGACCCCTCCACTTT. It specifies CASSETTRGPLHF.

The CDR3 DNA reads as TGTGCCAGCAGCCAAGTATACCAGGGGGGAACCTACAATGAGCAGTTCTTC. Translating it yields CASSQVYQGGTYNEQFF. This sequence joins TRBV3-1 (or the pseudogene TRBV3-2) and TRBJ2-1; D is possibly TRBD1 (7 bases). The CDR3 runs to 17 residues. V was trimmed by 1 base and J by 2 bases, leaving 15 bases between them. From germline, CDR1 is LGHDT and CDR2 YNNKEL (reference sequence).

The V call is TRBV15, the J call TRBJ1-2; the match to TRBD1 covers 9 bases. V lost 3 bases to trimming and J lost 4 bases; unmatched junction nucleotides: 3. Germline CDR1 reads LNHNV; CDR2 reads YYDKDF (reference sequence). The CDR3 length is 14 residues. CDR3 coding DNA: TGTGCCACCAGCAGGGCGACAGGGGGCTATGGCTACACCTTC. It encodes CATSRATGGYGYTF.

The chain has TRBV30 and TRBJ1-5; 7 bases agree with TRBD1. Trimming took 5 bases from V and 5 from J; bases not matched to a gene: 6. CDR3 size: 13 residues. CDR1 and CDR2 (germline): GTSNPN, SVGIG (reference sequence). CDR3 loop: CAWQGQRDQPQHF. In nucleotides, the CDR3 is TGTGCCTGGCAGGGACAGAGAGATCAGCCCCAGCATTTT.

The chain couples TRBV4-2 to TRBJ2-1; 10 bases agree with TRBD2. Germline assignment: CDR1 LGHNA and CDR2 YNFKEQ. J gave up 0 bases and V 2 bases, and 4 bases lay outside the gene matches. This CDR3 region has 17 residues. CDR3 nucleotides: TGTGCCAGCAGCCAACACTCTAGCGGGAGCTCCTACAATGAGCAGTTCTTC. Translating it yields CASSQHSSGSSYNEQFF.

This clone was observed once. The rearrangement links TRBV4-1 to TRBJ2-1; 10 bases align to TRBD2. The ends lost 4 bases at V and 8 bases at J; junction bases unmatched: 8. Per germline, CDR1 MGHRA and CDR2 YSYEKL. The CDR3 consists of 15 residues. The CDR3 nucleotides are TGCGCCAGCAGCCTTCTAGCGGGAGATCGAGATGAGCAGTTCTTC. Protein: CASSLLAGDRDEQFF.

The chain links TRBV2 to TRBJ2-3; D is unclear. V was cut by 6 bases and J by 3 bases, with 7 bases left in between. CDR1 is SNHLY and CDR2 is FYNNEI in the germline V gene. CDR3 length equals 12 residues. CDR3 coding DNA: TGTGCCAGCAGGGTAGAGACAGATACGCAGTATTTT. The encoded protein is CASRVETDTQYF.

The chain couples TRBV7-9 to TRBJ1-3; D remains unclear. Germline CDR1 is SEHNR and CDR2 is FQNEAQ (reference sequence). The CDR3 extends over 15 amino acids. Trimming left V 7 bases short and J 2 bases short, with 15 bases between. The CDR3 DNA reads TGTGCCAGCACCTACCTCCTGGAGCCTGGAAACACCATATATTTT. Its translation: CASTYLLEPGNTIYF.

V usage is TRBV3-1 (or the pseudogene TRBV3-2) and J usage is TRBJ2-5; D gene uncertain. The ends were cut back, 4 bases at V and 4 bases at J, with 16 bases in the middle. Germline loops: CDR1 LGHDT, CDR2 YNNKEL (reference sequence). The CDR3 consists of 15 residues. The CDR3 loop is CASSPGRWAGETQYF. The DNA for the CDR3 is TGTGCCAGCAGCCCCGGTCGGTGGGCCGGAGAGACCCAGTACTTC.

V gene TRBV28 combines with J gene TRBJ2-1; TRBD2 matches at 9 bases. Germline values: CDR1 MDHEN, CDR2 SYDVKM. The CDR3 covers 14 residues. The ends lost 2 bases at V and 15 bases at J; junction bases unmatched: 11. CDR3 bases: TGTGCCAGCAGTTTACCACAATCCGGGACTAGCCGGTTCTTC. Translating gives CASSLPQSGTSRFF.

The rearrangement joins TRBV27 to TRBJ2-7, with TRBD1 matching 8 bases. The CDR3 spans 12 residues. V lost 10 bases, J lost 6 bases, and 8 bases stayed unmatched. The germline V gene encodes CDR1 MNHEY and CDR2 SMNVEV (reference sequence). The CDR3 DNA sequence: TGTGCCACCAGGACAGGGCTCAGCGAGCAGTACTTC. It yields the protein CATRTGLSEQYF.